The 25 T cell receptor beta chains presented below share a single source sample, sequenced in a study of PD-1 blockade in classical Hodgkin lymphoma. Produced via immunoSEQ multiplex PCR; TCRdb's table is partial and in-frame only. The sample includes nearly 100,000 clones, over 80% of them seen just once. No patient escaped relapse after autologous stem cell transplantation, and brentuximab vedotin exposure varied. The sample here was peripheral blood mononuclear cells (PBMCs), taken at baseline. Receptors were obtained from a human donor with classical Hodgkin lymphoma.

The chain carries TRBV5-1 and TRBJ2-1; 9 positions match TRBD1. This CDR3 region has 17 residues. The V gene end was trimmed by 1 base and the J gene end by 2 bases; junction bases not matched to a gene: 7. CDR1 and CDR2 from the germline V gene are SGHRS and YFSETQ. The CDR3 sequence is CASSLYGQGSPYNEQFF. CDR3 nucleotides: TGCGCCAGCAGCTTGTATGGACAGGGGTCTCCCTACAATGAGCAGTTCTTC.

The rearrangement links TRBV5-1 to TRBJ2-5; TRBD2 matches at 11 bases. Germline CDR1 reads SGHRS; CDR2 reads YFSETQ. The CDR3 runs to 15 residues. The V segment lost 1 base and the J segment 4 bases; nucleotides outside the gene matches: 3. For the CDR3, the DNA is TGCGCCAGCAGCTTGAGTCTAGCGGGAGGAGAGACCCAGTACTTC. The encoded protein is CASSLSLAGGETQYF.

The chain joins TRBV7-2 to TRBJ2-7, with 7 bases identical to TRBD1. CDR1 and CDR2 (germline): SGHTA, FQGNSA. The CDR3 is made up of 14 amino acids. V lost 3 bases and J lost 0; bases outside the gene matches: 2. As DNA, the CDR3 is TGTGCCAGCAGCTTCGGGACAGCCTCCTACGAGCAGTACTTC. It specifies CASSFGTASYEQYF.

The chain links TRBV4-3 to TRBJ2-7, with 12 positions matching TRBD2. The CDR3 spans 16 residues. V dropped 3 bases and J dropped 2; count of bases not matched to a gene: 5. CDR1 LGHNA and CDR2 YSLEER come from the germline V gene. CDR3 in DNA: TGCGCCAGCAGCCACTCGACTAGCGGGAGCCCCTACGAGCAGTACTTC. Residues: CASSHSTSGSPYEQYF.

The chain uses TRBV7-9 and TRBJ2-1, with 8 bases fitting TRBD2. From germline, CDR1 is SEHNR and CDR2 FQNEAQ (reference sequence). V was pared by 6 bases and J by 7 bases, with 11 bases of the junction left unmatched. This CDR3 spans 15 amino acids. CDR3 loop: CASRSPGLGVNEQFF. CDR3 coding DNA: TGTGCCAGCAGATCCCCGGGACTAGGAGTTAATGAGCAGTTCTTC.

The rearrangement joins TRBV6-5 to TRBJ2-6; D gene uncertain. Germline CDR1 is MNHEY and CDR2 is SVGAGI. V lost 10 bases and J lost 1, with 8 bases in between. The CDR3 covers 13 residues. CDR3 residues: CATLESGANVLTF. The CDR3, as DNA: TGTGCCACCTTAGAATCTGGGGCCAACGTCCTGACTTTC.

The rearrangement uses TRBV19 and TRBJ1-4, with 10 bases fitting TRBD1. Germline V gives CDR1 LNHDA, CDR2 SQIVND (reference sequence). This CDR3 has 17 amino acids. V trimming: 5 bases; J trimming: 1 base; junction bases outside the gene matches: 7. CDR3 nucleotide sequence: TGTGCCAGTAGTCGGGACAGGGGTTTGGGAACTAATGAAAAACTGTTTTTT. Its protein is CASSRDRGLGTNEKLFF.

This rearrangement joins TRBV7-2 to TRBJ2-5, with 8 bases that match TRBD2. V dropped 0 bases and J dropped 2; count of bases not matched to a gene: 8. Germline CDR1 SGHTA, CDR2 FQGNSA. The CDR3 contains 17 residues. CDR3 sequence reads: CASSLALTGGGQETQYF. CDR3 sequence (DNA): TGTGCCAGCAGCTTAGCGCTGACGGGAGGGGGACAAGAGACCCAGTACTTC.

The chain employs TRBV4-3 and TRBJ2-7; D unclear. Germline V lookup: CDR1 LGHNA, CDR2 YSLEER. This CDR3 region has 15 residues. V lost 0 bases and J 2 bases, leaving 11 bases between the germline ends. The CDR3 DNA follows: TGCGCCAGCAGCCAAGAGACATCTGCGGCCTACGAGCAGTACTTC. This codes for CASSQETSAAYEQYF.

The V and J genes are TRBV7-9 and TRBJ2-1, with 13 bases lining up with TRBD2. The CDR3 length is 19 residues. Germline V gene sequence: CDR1 SEHNR, CDR2 FQNEAQ (reference sequence). V lost 11 bases, J lost 0 bases, and 16 bases stayed unmatched. CDR3 DNA sequence: TGTGCCCCCCCACTGGAGACTAGCGGGAGGAAAAGCTCCTACAATGAGCAGTTCTTC. As protein: CAPPLETSGRKSSYNEQFF.

The chain couples TRBV19 to TRBJ1-2; 9 bases are a match to TRBD1. This CDR3 spans 14 amino acids. Trimming cost V 7 bases and J 4 bases; bases outside gene matches: 7. CDR1 is LNHDA, CDR2 SQIVND, per germline (reference sequence). CDR3 DNA: TGTGCCAGTATAGGACAGGGGATTAGCTATGGCTACACCTTC. Translating gives CASIGQGISYGYTF.

This chain links TRBV9 with TRBJ2-5; TRBD2 aligns across 11 bases. Trimming removed 3 bases from V and 5 bases from J; junction bases left unmatched: 12. This CDR3 comprises 17 residues. CDR1 and CDR2 (germline): SGDLS, YYNGEE. CDR3 DNA sequence: TGTGCCAGCAGCGGGGGGACTAGCGGAACCCGCCGGGAGACCCAGTACTTC. Translation: CASSGGTSGTRRETQYF.

V is TRBV7-2 and J is TRBJ2-5; 8 nucleotides align to TRBD1. The V and J ends lost 5 bases and 11 bases, in that order; junction bases with no gene match: 10. This CDR3 is built from 13 residues. Looked up from germline, CDR1 is SGHTA and CDR2 is FQGNSA. In DNA, the CDR3 is TGTGCCAGCAGCCCAGGACAGGGCCAGGAGCAGTACTTC. It encodes CASSPGQGQEQYF.

The rearrangement links TRBV6-5 to TRBJ1-1, with 9 positions matching TRBD1. The CDR3 spans 15 residues. From germline, CDR1 is MNHEY and CDR2 SVGAGI. V gave up 4 bases and J gave up 6 bases; unmatched junction bases: 9. The CDR3 coding sequence is TGTGCCAGCAGTTCCCACAGGGGGCGGTCTTCTGAAGCTTTCTTT. Protein product: CASSSHRGRSSEAFF.

The chain combines TRBV19 with TRBJ2-3, with 8 nucleotides matching TRBD2. Per germline, CDR1 LNHDA and CDR2 SQIVND (reference sequence). This CDR3 is 16 amino acids long. Trimming cost V 2 bases and J 0 bases; bases outside gene matches: 4. CDR3 in DNA: TGTGCCAGTAGTATAACTAGCGGAGCTAGCACAGATACGCAGTATTTT. It encodes CASSITSGASTDTQYF. Supplemented by reference TRBV19 and TRBJ2-3, the full variable domain reads DGGITQSPKYLFRKEGQNVTLSCEQNLNHDAMYWYRQDPGQGLRLIYYSQIVNDFQKGDIAEGYSVSREKKESFPLTVTSAQKNPTAFYLCASSITSGASTDTQYFGPGTRLTVL.

The rearrangement links TRBV9 to TRBJ2-5, with 7 nucleotides matching TRBD2. Germline trimming cut 4 bases from V and 2 bases from J; bases unmatched to any gene: 2. Per the germline V gene, CDR1 is SGDLS and CDR2 is YYNGEE. The CDR3 is made up of 13 amino acids. In DNA, the CDR3 is TGTGCCAGCAGCCTAGCGGAGCAAGAGACCCAGTACTTC. Amino acids: CASSLAEQETQYF.

This sequence joins TRBV5-6 and TRBJ2-7; D may correspond to TRBD1 or TRBD2 (5 bases each). Germline-derived CDR1 and CDR2 are SGHDT and YYEEEE. The CDR3 covers 16 residues. The V end lost 1 base, the J end lost 0 bases, and 14 bases lay between the germline ends. CDR3 DNA sequence: TGTGCCAGCAGCTTGCGGGGCATACGGACCTCCTACGAGCAGTACTTC. Amino acid sequence: CASSLRGIRTSYEQYF. The full variable domain, completed using reference TRBV5-6 and TRBJ2-7, is DAGVTQSPTHLIKTRGQQVTLRCSPKSGHDTVSWYQQALGQGPQFIFQYYEEEERQRGNFPDRFSGHQFPNYSSELNVNALLLGDSALYLCASSLRGIRTSYEQYFGPGTRLTVT.

The chain employs TRBV5-4 and TRBJ1-2; tentatively, D is TRBD1 (6 bases). Trimming cost V 4 bases and J 4 bases, with 14 bases left between them. This CDR3 is 14 amino acids long. CDR1 is SGHNT and CDR2 is YYREEE in the germline V gene (reference sequence). The CDR3 DNA follows: TGTGCCAGCAGCGAGCCGGACAGACCCTATGGCTACACCTTC. This sequence encodes CASSEPDRPYGYTF.

As for this clone: The sample carries other DNA sequences with the same CDR3. J is TRBJ1-2 and V is TRBV7-1; TRBD1 matches 9 bases. TRBV7-1 is designated an ORF whose function remains uncertain. J lost 6 bases, V lost 5 bases, and 7 bases had no gene match. The CDR3 has 14 amino acids. CDR3 sequence (DNA): TGTGCCAGCAGCCCAACAGGGGGCCGGGATGGCTACACCTTC. Encoded protein: CASSPTGGRDGYTF.

This clone was seen a single time. V gene TRBV10-1 combines with J gene TRBJ2-3; 7 positions match TRBD2. The CDR3 totals 17 residues. The germline CDR1 and CDR2 sequences are WNHNN and SYGVQD (reference sequence). V gave up 3 bases and J gave up 2 bases; unmatched junction bases: 11. Written as DNA, the CDR3 is TGCGCCAGCAGTGACCCCCGGCGGGGGTCATCCACAGATACGCAGTATTTT. Protein: CASSDPRRGSSTDTQYF.

The rearrangement uses TRBV15 and TRBJ2-3; 7 bases align to TRBD1. Germline CDR1 LNHNV, CDR2 YYDKDF (reference sequence). CDR3 size: 16 residues. Trimming cost V 4 bases and J 2 bases; bases outside gene matches: 9. As DNA, the CDR3 is TGTGCCACCAGCACTCGGACAGGTGGACTCACAGATACGCAGTATTTT. It encodes CATSTRTGGLTDTQYF.

The V call is TRBV9, the J call TRBJ2-3; possible D gene TRBD1, 5 bases. The V and J ends lost 3 bases and 0 bases respectively, with 11 bases between them. The CDR3 loop spans 15 amino acids. CDR1 SGDLS and CDR2 YYNGEE come from the germline V gene. CDR3 residues: CASSGQGTSTDTQYF. The CDR3 DNA is TGTGCCAGCAGCGGGCAGGGTACTAGCACAGATACGCAGTATTTT.

A note on this clone: A far more abundant clone sits one base away, making this likely a read error. The gene calls are TRBV7-6 and TRBJ2-2, with a possible D match to TRBD1 (5 bases). The CDR3 is made up of 17 amino acids. V was shortened by 5 bases and J by 9 bases, with 25 bases between the two germline ends. Germline V gives CDR1 SGHVS, CDR2 FNYEAQ. The CDR3 DNA is TGTGCCAGCAGCCAAGACCGGGCCCATCCGGTGGGGCGGGAGCTGTTTTTT. This gives the protein CASSQDRAHPVGRELFF.

The chain employs TRBV15 and TRBJ1-1; TRBD1 might be the D (6 bases). Germline V gene lookup returns CDR1 LNHNV and CDR2 YYDKDF (reference sequence). The CDR3 runs to 15 residues. V lost 0 bases to trimming and J lost 4 bases, with 12 bases between them. The CDR3 sequence: CATSRDWGGPTEAFF. The CDR3 DNA reads TGTGCCACCAGCAGAGATTGGGGGGGCCCCACTGAAGCTTTCTTT.

V is TRBV5-4 and J is TRBJ2-7, with 8 positions matching TRBD2. Germline V gene lookup returns CDR1 SGHNT and CDR2 YYREEE (reference sequence). With V trimmed by 1 base and J by 2 bases, 5 bases remained unmatched. The CDR3 totals 15 residues. CDR3 sequence (DNA): TGTGCCAGCAGCTTGCCCCCGGGACTAGCCTACGAGCAGTACTTC. Protein: CASSLPPGLAYEQYF.